Below, 23 T cell receptor beta chains from the same sample are listed, as sequenced in a study of blood T cell repertoires in COVID-19. TCRdb keeps only in-frame clones here, not all; method: immunoSEQ multiplex PCR. Here the sample spans approximately 270,000 clones, 88% being singletons. The sample was peripheral blood. The receptor source for this set is a man at least 80 years old with acute or convalescent COVID-19.

Written as DNA, the CDR3 is TGTGCCAGCAGCTCGCAGGGAGGAGGAACTGAAGCTTTCTTT. It translates to CASSSQGGGTEAFF. The rearrangement uses TRBV7-3 and TRBJ1-1; D perhaps matches TRBD1 (5 bases). The CDR3 length is 14 residues. V was shortened by 4 bases and J by 5 bases, with 14 bases between the two germline ends. From germline, CDR1 is SGHTA and CDR2 FQGTGA.

The gene calls are TRBV19 and TRBJ1-4, with TRBD1 matching over 8 bases. This CDR3 contains 13 residues. CDR1 is LNHDA and CDR2 is SQIVND in the germline V gene (reference sequence). V was pared by 5 bases and J by 10 bases, with 6 bases of the junction left unmatched. DNA of the CDR3: TGTGCCAGTAGTTCCGGGACAGGAGTAAAACTGTTTTTT. This translates into CASSSGTGVKLFF.

Notes on this clone: One end of the junction fails to match germline, which may point to a read error. This chain connects TRBV7-7 to TRBJ2-5; 10 bases map to TRBD1. The V gene's germline CDR1 is SSHAT and CDR2 FNYEAQ (reference sequence). This CDR3 region has 16 residues. The CDR3 coding sequence is TGTGCTAGCAGCTTATGGACAGGGGGTACGATAGAGACCCAGTACTTC. Protein sequence: CASSLWTGGTIETQYF.

The rearrangement joins TRBV7-9 to TRBJ2-7, with 12 bases lining up with TRBD1. The CDR3 loop spans 16 amino acids. J gave up 3 bases and V 4 bases, and 7 bases lay outside the gene matches. The germline V gene has CDR1 SEHNR and CDR2 FQNEAQ (reference sequence). The CDR3 DNA is TGTGCCAGCAGCTCCTCCGGGACAGGGGGCTTCTACGAGCAGTACTTC. This codes for CASSSSGTGGFYEQYF.

A few counts support this clone. The V and J genes are TRBV5-4 and TRBJ2-1; 7 bases align to TRBD2. Germline trimming cut 4 bases from V and 3 bases from J; bases unmatched to any gene: 7. This CDR3 comprises 15 residues. Germline-derived CDR1 and CDR2 are SGHNT and YYREEE (reference sequence). In nucleotides, the CDR3 is TGTGCCAGCAGCCTATGGGGGGAGGGCTACAATGAGCAGTTCTTC. Protein product: CASSLWGEGYNEQFF.

J is TRBJ1-3 and V is TRBV19; D may be TRBD1 (6 bases). Per germline, CDR1 LNHDA and CDR2 SQIVND (reference sequence). The CDR3 totals 13 residues. V lost 7 bases, J lost 4 bases, and 11 bases lay in between. The CDR3 DNA is TGTGCCAGTACCCGACAGGTCGGAAACACCATATATTTT. Translated, it gives CASTRQVGNTIYF. The full variable domain, in which reference TRBV19 and TRBJ1-3 provide the parts outside the CDR3, is DGGITQSPKYLFRKEGQNVTLSCEQNLNHDAMYWYRQDPGQGLRLIYYSQIVNDFQKGDIAEGYSVSREKKESFPLTVTSAQKNPTAFYLCASTRQVGNTIYFGEGSWLTVV.

The chain combines TRBV5-6 with TRBJ2-7; D possibly corresponds to TRBD1 (5 bases). V gave up 2 bases and J gave up 0 bases, with 9 bases separating them. The CDR3 covers 14 residues. Germline V gene lookup returns CDR1 SGHDT and CDR2 YYEEEE. CDR3 in DNA: TGTGCCAGCAGCTTCTCCAGGGACTCCTACGAGCAGTACTTC. The encoded protein is CASSFSRDSYEQYF.

The gene calls are TRBV18 and TRBJ1-2; TRBD1 aligns across 9 bases. Germline loops: CDR1 KGHSH, CDR2 LQKENI. With V trimmed by 3 bases and J by 6 bases, 5 bases remained unmatched. This CDR3 comprises 14 residues. CDR3 bases: TGTGCCAGCTCACCTCGGGACAGGGCTCATGGCTACACCTTC. Residues: CASSPRDRAHGYTF.

V gene TRBV5-4 combines with J gene TRBJ2-1; 9 bases map to TRBD1. Germline CDR1 is SGHNT and CDR2 is YYREEE (reference sequence). The CDR3 totals 13 residues. After removal of 4 bases from V and 12 bases from J, the junction contained 8 bases not matched to a gene. CDR3 nucleotides: TGTGCCAGCAGCACGCAAGACAGGGGGGGGCAGTTCTTC. This sequence encodes CASSTQDRGGQFF.

This chain connects TRBV2 to TRBJ1-4, with D perhaps matching TRBD1 (6 bases). The CDR3 contains 13 residues. V was shortened by 5 bases and J by 8 bases, with 12 bases between the two germline ends. The germline V gene encodes CDR1 SNHLY and CDR2 FYNNEI. In nucleotides, the CDR3 is TGTGCCAGCAGTAACTATGGGACAGAAAAACTGTTTTTT. Translated, it gives CASSNYGTEKLFF.

Here the CDR3 reads CASSRVRLGDNEQFF. The CDR3, as DNA: TGTGCCAGCAGCCGGGTACGACTAGGGGACAATGAGCAGTTCTTC. The genes are TRBV2 and TRBJ2-1; TRBD2 is a possible D gene (6 bases). Trimming left V 6 bases short and J 5 bases short, with 17 bases between. The CDR3 loop spans 15 amino acids. Germline V gene lookup returns CDR1 SNHLY and CDR2 FYNNEI.

The chain carries TRBV7-8 and TRBJ1-5; no reliable D call. The CDR3 totals 15 residues. V lost 5 bases and J 1 base, leaving 12 bases between the germline ends. Germline CDR1 is SGHVS and CDR2 is FQNEAQ. CDR3 region: CASSPDAGSNQPQHF. In nucleotides, the CDR3 is TGTGCCAGCAGCCCAGACGCGGGAAGCAATCAGCCCCAGCATTTT.

The chain carries TRBV7-2 and TRBJ1-6; D is perhaps TRBD1 (5 bases). V was pared by 7 bases and J by 0 bases, with 19 bases between. There are 18 residues in the CDR3. Per the germline V gene, CDR1 is SGHTA and CDR2 is FQGNSA. In DNA form, the CDR3 reads TGTGCCAGCAAGGAGATAGTGACAGCGAGCTCCTATAATTCACCCCTCCACTTT. Amino acid sequence: CASKEIVTASSYNSPLHF. Full variable domain (rest looked up from reference TRBV7-2 and TRBJ1-6): GAGVSQSPSNKVTEKGKDVELRCDPISGHTALYWYRQSLGQGLEFLIYFQGNSAPDKSGLPSDRFSAERTGGSVSTLTIQRTQQEDSAVYLCASKEIVTASSYNSPLHFGNGTRLTVT.

This chain links TRBV19 with TRBJ1-1; 7 bases are shared with TRBD1. V trimming: 8 bases; J trimming: 1 base; junction bases outside the gene matches: 7. Germline-derived CDR1 and CDR2 are LNHDA and SQIVND (reference sequence). CDR3 size: 14 residues. The CDR3 DNA follows: TGTGCCAGTGTCACGGGACAGACGAACACTGAAGCTTTCTTT. Its protein is CASVTGQTNTEAFF.

Notes on this clone: The same CDR3 is also encoded by other DNA sequences in this sample. The chain couples TRBV5-1 to TRBJ2-5; D might be TRBD1 (7 bases). Trimming stripped 0 bases from V and 5 bases from J, with 11 bases between. The germline V gene has CDR1 SGHRS and CDR2 YFSETQ. This CDR3 has 14 amino acids. CDR3: CASSLAGGQETQYF. The CDR3 DNA reads as TGCGCCAGCAGCTTGGCAGGGGGGCAGGAGACCCAGTACTTC.

This chain connects TRBV9 to TRBJ1-5, with TRBD1 as a possible D gene (6 bases). V lost 1 base and J 3 bases, leaving 8 bases between the germline ends. Germline V gives CDR1 SGDLS, CDR2 YYNGEE. The CDR3 totals 14 residues. The CDR3 DNA sequence: TGTGCCAGCAGCGTAAGGACAGACAATCAGCCCCAGCATTTT. Protein product: CASSVRTDNQPQHF.

The chain uses TRBV29-1 and TRBJ1-1, with 8 bases fitting TRBD1. After removal of 4 bases from V and 4 bases from J, the junction contained 5 bases not matched to a gene. This CDR3 has 13 residues. The germline gives CDR1 SQVTM, CDR2 ANQGSEA. The chain's CDR3 is CSVGQGIGTEAFF. CDR3 bases: TGCAGCGTTGGACAGGGGATCGGCACTGAAGCTTTCTTT.

The chain joins TRBV7-9 to TRBJ2-3; the D gene is possibly TRBD2 (6 bases). There are 18 residues in the CDR3. V was pared by 5 bases and J by 2 bases, with 23 bases between. The germline V gene has CDR1 SEHNR and CDR2 FQNEAQ (reference sequence). CDR3 sequence (DNA): TGTGCCAGCAGCCCCGGGGGTGCGGGACTGCAACACACAGATACGCAGTATTTT. Encoded protein: CASSPGGAGLQHTDTQYF.

The chain is built from TRBV10-3 and TRBJ2-1; 13 bases align to TRBD2. Trimming removed 6 bases from V and 4 bases from J; junction bases left unmatched: 3. CDR3 length: 15 amino acids. The germline V gene has CDR1 ENHRY and CDR2 SYGVKD. The CDR3 region has the DNA TGTGCCATCAGACTGGGACTAGCGGGGTACAATGAGCAGTTCTTC. The encoded protein is CAIRLGLAGYNEQFF.

The V call is TRBV6-1, the J call TRBJ2-1; 12 nucleotides line up with TRBD1. The CDR3 sequence is 19 residues long. Per the germline V gene, CDR1 is MNHNS and CDR2 is SASEGT. V was pared by 3 bases and J by 0 bases, with 9 bases of the junction left unmatched. Here the CDR3 DNA reads TGTGCCAGCAGTGAGGAGGGACAGGGGGCACAGAGCTCCTACAATGAGCAGTTCTTC. It is translated as CASSEEGQGAQSSYNEQFF.

The chain combines TRBV2 with TRBJ1-1; no definite D call. The CDR3 runs to 13 residues. The germline gives CDR1 SNHLY, CDR2 FYNNEI. The V gene lost 4 bases and the J gene lost 3 bases, with 9 bases spanning the gap. The CDR3 region is CASSGYRHTEAFF. In DNA form, the CDR3 reads TGTGCCAGCAGTGGATACAGACACACTGAAGCTTTCTTT. Combining the CDR3 with reference TRBV2 and TRBJ1-1 gives the whole variable domain EPEVTQTPSHQVTQMGQEVILRCVPISNHLYFYWYRQILGQKVEFLVSFYNNEISEKSEIFDDQFSVERPDGSNFTLKIRSTKLEDSAMYFCASSGYRHTEAFFGQGTRLTVV.

CDR3 DNA: TGTGCCAGCAGTACGGACAGGGGAGGCAATCAGCCCCAGCATTTT. The encoded protein is CASSTDRGGNQPQHF. The chain links TRBV2 to TRBJ1-5; 9 positions agree with TRBD1. Germline V gene lookup returns CDR1 SNHLY and CDR2 FYNNEI. Unmatched junction bases numbered 4, after V lost 5 bases and J lost 2 bases. CDR3 length: 15 residues.

This clone came up once. The rearrangement joins TRBV7-8 to TRBJ2-3; tentatively, D is TRBD1 (6 bases). The CDR3 has 15 amino acids. In germline, CDR1 is SGHVS, CDR2 FQNEAQ. V lost 5 bases and J lost 0, with 12 bases in between. In nucleotides, the CDR3 is TGTGCCAGCAGCGCCAACAGGGAAAGCACAGATACGCAGTATTTT. Translated, it gives CASSANRESTDTQYF.